The subject of this entry is one TCR beta chain. This record comes from a study of blood T cell repertoires in COVID-19. Overall study: There were acute and convalescent COVID-19 samples, and they came from the United States, Italy and Spain. The cDNA or gDNA used as material had been derived from T cells, B-cell-depleted T cells, or PBMCs.

Methods used by the authors: Using reference gene primer amplification, nucleated cell counts were estimated. The repertoire was sequenced with immunoSEQ multiplex PCR; TCRdb's copy has only in-frame clones and lacks some. The DNA was the basis for D and trimming; V, J and clone size are from that table. The table shows more than 70,000 clones, with roughly 90% occurring only once. Germline CDR1 and CDR2: KGHDR and SFDVKD. V lost 3 bases, J lost 8 bases, and 18 bases lay in between. The CDR3 is 16 amino acids. The chain employs TRBV24-1 and TRBJ1-4, with no clear D. The sequenced material came from peripheral blood. The sequence was collected from a woman in her fifties or sixties with active or convalescent COVID-19. For the CDR3, the DNA is TGTGCCACCAGTGATCCCGCCCTAGGCGTAGCAGAAAAACTGTTTTTT. Its translation is CATSDPALGVAEKLFF.